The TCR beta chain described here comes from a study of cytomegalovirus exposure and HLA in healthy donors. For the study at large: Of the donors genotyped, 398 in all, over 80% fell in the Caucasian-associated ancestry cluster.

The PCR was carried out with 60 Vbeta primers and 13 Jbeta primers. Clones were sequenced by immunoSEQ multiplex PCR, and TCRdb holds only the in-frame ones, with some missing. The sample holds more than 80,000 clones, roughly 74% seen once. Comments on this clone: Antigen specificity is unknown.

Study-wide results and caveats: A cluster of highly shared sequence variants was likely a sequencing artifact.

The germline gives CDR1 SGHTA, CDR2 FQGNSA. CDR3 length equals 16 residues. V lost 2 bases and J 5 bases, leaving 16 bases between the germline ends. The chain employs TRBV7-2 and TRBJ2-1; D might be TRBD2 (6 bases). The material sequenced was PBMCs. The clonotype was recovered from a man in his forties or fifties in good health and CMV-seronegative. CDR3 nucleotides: TGTGCCAGCAGCTTACAGACTAGGCGGGGAAACAATGAGCAGTTCTTC. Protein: CASSLQTRRGNNEQFF. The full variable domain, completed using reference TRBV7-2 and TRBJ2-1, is GAGVSQSPSNKVTEKGKDVELRCDPISGHTALYWYRQSLGQGLEFLIYFQGNSAPDKSGLPSDRFSAERTGGSVSTLTIQRTQQEDSAVYLCASSLQTRRGNNEQFFGPGTRLTVL.